The 22 T cell receptor beta chains given below trace back to one sample, sequenced in a study of cytomegalovirus exposure and HLA in healthy donors. Use of 60 Vbeta and 13 Jbeta primers characterized the PCR. Generated by immunoSEQ multiplex PCR, the TCRdb table keeps only in-frame clones and is missing some. The sample carries about 140,000 clones, 82% recorded once. The sample taken for sequencing was PBMCs. The receptors here all came from a woman aged 45 to 65 in good health and CMV-seropositive.

This chain connects TRBV7-2 to TRBJ2-7, with 10 bases identical to TRBD2. Trimming took 5 bases from V and 2 from J; bases not matched to a gene: 3. The germline gives CDR1 SGHTA, CDR2 FQGNSA. This CDR3 has 14 amino acids. The CDR3 protein is CASSPLAGTYEQYF. The CDR3 DNA follows: TGTGCCAGCAGCCCACTAGCGGGGACCTACGAGCAGTACTTC.

The V call is TRBV28, the J call TRBJ2-4; D may be TRBD1 (5 bases). V lost 5 bases and J 7 bases, leaving 15 bases between the germline ends. Germline V lookup: CDR1 MDHEN, CDR2 SYDVKM. The CDR3 runs 14 residues. CDR3 region: CASSPPSWGNIQYF. As DNA, the CDR3 is TGTGCCAGCAGTCCCCCCAGCTGGGGCAACATTCAGTACTTC.

This clone has more than one count but fewer than ten. The V and J genes are TRBV19 and TRBJ2-5, with 9 positions matching TRBD1. The J call is doubtful: the DNA matches TRBJ2-7 better. Germline loops: CDR1 LNHDA, CDR2 SQIVND (reference sequence). This CDR3 is 17 amino acids long. CDR3 loop: CASSIKGQGVGAHEQYF. DNA for the CDR3: TGTGCCAGTAGTATAAAGGGACAGGGAGTGGGCGCCCACGAGCAGTACTTC.

This clone showed up just once. The gene calls are TRBV7-9 and TRBJ2-1; the match to TRBD2 covers 9 bases. There are 14 residues in the CDR3. Trimming cost V 8 bases and J 3 bases; bases outside gene matches: 5. The germline gives CDR1 SEHNR, CDR2 FQNEAQ (reference sequence). The CDR3 nucleotides are TGTGCCAGCGGATCTAGCGGGATCTACAATGAGCAGTTCTTC. It specifies CASGSSGIYNEQFF.

J is TRBJ2-5 and V is TRBV5-1; 8 nucleotides line up with TRBD2. Germline V gives CDR1 SGHRS, CDR2 YFSETQ. CDR3 length equals 17 residues. V lost 0 bases to trimming and J lost 6 bases; unmatched junction nucleotides: 13. The CDR3 nucleotides are TGCGCCAGCAGCTTGGGCGTGGGAGCGGGAGAGAAAAAGACCCAGTACTTC. Translating gives CASSLGVGAGEKKTQYF.

This clone was picked up one time. The rearrangement uses TRBV7-2 and TRBJ2-2, with TRBD1 matching over 9 bases. With 4 bases clipped from V and 5 bases from J, the junction kept 5 bases outside the gene matches. Germline assignment: CDR1 SGHTA and CDR2 FQGNSA. This CDR3 contains 15 residues. CDR3 nucleotide sequence: TGTGCCAGCAGCTCCACAGGGGGCGATACCGGGGAGCTGTTTTTT. It translates to CASSSTGGDTGELFF.

The chain employs TRBV5-1 and TRBJ2-5, with D possibly being TRBD2 (6 bases). V was clipped by 0 bases and J by 5 bases, with 11 bases between them. This CDR3 comprises 14 residues. CDR1 and CDR2 (germline): SGHRS, YFSETQ. The CDR3 DNA is TGCGCCAGCAGCTTGGGCGGGGTGAGGGAGACCCAGTACTTC. As protein: CASSLGGVRETQYF.

This clone has more than one count but fewer than ten. The chain uses TRBV14 and TRBJ1-1, with D uncertain. The CDR3 contains 14 residues. The germline V and J ends were trimmed by 4 bases and 1 base, with 10 bases remaining between them. The V gene's germline CDR1 is SGHDN and CDR2 FVKESK. This chain's CDR3 is CASSLRLGNTEAFF. The DNA of the CDR3 is TGTGCCAGCAGCCTCCGACTGGGGAACACTGAAGCTTTCTTT.

V gene TRBV6-6 combines with J gene TRBJ1-1; D gene uncertain. The germline V gene encodes CDR1 MNHNY and CDR2 SVGAGI (reference sequence). The CDR3 covers 15 residues. The V and J ends lost 0 bases and 5 bases respectively, with 13 bases between them. CDR3 DNA: TGTGCCAGCAGTTACTCCCCGGCCACGGGGACTGAAGCTTTCTTT. Amino acid sequence: CASSYSPATGTEAFF.

This clone came up once. The chain is built from TRBV7-9 and TRBJ2-7; 9 nucleotides agree with TRBD2. Per the germline V gene, CDR1 is SEHNR and CDR2 is FQNEAQ (reference sequence). The CDR3 is made up of 16 amino acids. The V segment lost 5 bases and the J segment 2 bases; nucleotides outside the gene matches: 10. DNA of the CDR3: TGTGCCAGCAGCCCTGCTTCTAGCGGGAAACCCTACGAGCAGTACTTC. It codes for CASSPASSGKPYEQYF. Supplemented by reference TRBV7-9 and TRBJ2-7, the full variable domain reads DTGVSQNPRHKITKRGQNVTFRCDPISEHNRLYWYRQTLGQGPEFLTYFQNEAQLEKSRLLSDRFSAERPKGSFSTLEIQRTEQGDSAMYLCASSPASSGKPYEQYFGPGTRLTVT.

This chain uses TRBV2 with TRBJ1-5; the match to TRBD1 covers 8 bases. The CDR3 is made up of 14 amino acids. The ends lost 8 bases at V and 5 bases at J; junction bases unmatched: 8. Germline V gene data show CDR1 as SNHLY and CDR2 as FYNNEI. The chain's CDR3 is CASAKETGDQPQHF. The CDR3 DNA reads as TGTGCCAGCGCTAAGGAGACAGGGGATCAGCCCCAGCATTTT.

Concerning this clone: Germline is not matched at one junction end, which may reflect a read error. The CDR3 sequence: CSSSLELSGYYGYTF. The DNA for the CDR3 is TGTTCCAGCAGCTTAGAACTTTCAGGATACTATGGCTACACCTTC. This chain joins TRBV7-9 and TRBJ1-2; D is uncertain. Looked up from germline, CDR1 is SEHNR and CDR2 is FQNEAQ (reference sequence). The CDR3 extends over 15 amino acids.

The gene calls are TRBV11-2 and TRBJ1-3, with unresolved D. The CDR3 sequence is 14 residues long. The V gene lost 3 bases and the J gene lost 4 bases, with 10 bases spanning the gap. Looked up from germline, CDR1 is SGHAT and CDR2 is FQNNGV. The CDR3 DNA sequence: TGTGCCAGCAGCTTCCCGGGGTCGGGAAACACCATATATTTT. Its protein product is CASSFPGSGNTIYF.

The chain recombines TRBV6-6 with TRBJ1-5, with a weak D call TRBD1 (5 bases). Between the trimmed V and J ends, which lost 7 bases and 2 bases, there was a span of 15 bases. The length of the CDR3 is 15 residues. Per germline, CDR1 MNHNY and CDR2 SVGAGI (reference sequence). As DNA, the CDR3 is TGTGCCAGCACATCAGGGAGGAGCGGCAATCAGCCCCAGCATTTT. This translates into CASTSGRSGNQPQHF.

The chain couples TRBV28 to TRBJ2-7, with 7 bases identical to TRBD2. J lost 3 bases, V lost 6 bases, and 5 bases had no gene match. The CDR3 sequence is 13 residues long. Per germline, CDR1 MDHEN and CDR2 SYDVKM. Here the CDR3 DNA reads TGTGCCAGCAGGGAAAGCGGGATCTACGAGCAGTACTTC. Protein: CASRESGIYEQYF.

The V and J genes are TRBV11-2 and TRBJ2-7, with 10 bases aligning to TRBD2. Losses at the gene ends were 5 bases for V and 4 bases for J; bases not matched to a gene: 14. The CDR3 runs to 17 residues. CDR1 is SGHAT and CDR2 is FQNNGV in the germline V gene. The CDR3 reads CASSAFEREGRGYEQYF. The CDR3 DNA follows: TGTGCCAGCAGCGCTTTCGAGCGGGAGGGCCGGGGGTACGAGCAGTACTTC. Full variable domain (missing parts from reference TRBV11-2 and TRBJ2-7): EAGVAQSPRYKIIEKRQSVAFWCNPISGHATLYWYQQILGQGPKLLIQFQNNGVVDDSQLPKDRFSAERLKGVDSTLKIQPAKLEDSAVYLCASSAFEREGRGYEQYFGPGTRLTVT.

CDR3 DNA sequence: TGTGCCAGCAGTGAGGGCTACTCTGGAAACACCATATATTTT. It translates to CASSEGYSGNTIYF. V gene TRBV2 combines with J gene TRBJ1-3, with D unresolved. Germline CDR1 SNHLY, CDR2 FYNNEI. The CDR3 is made up of 14 amino acids. Trimming stripped 3 bases from V and 0 bases from J, with 6 bases between.

This clone came up once. CDR3 residues: CASSPRTRGDEQFF. In nucleotides, the CDR3 is TGCGCCAGCAGCCCGAGGACTAGGGGGGATGAGCAGTTCTTC. The chain links TRBV4-3 to TRBJ2-1; D possibly corresponds to TRBD2 (7 bases). Per germline, CDR1 LGHNA and CDR2 YSLEER. CDR3 length equals 14 residues. Trimming left V 4 bases short and J 8 bases short, with 15 bases between.

The table lists this clone with a few counts. The J gene is TRBJ2-5, the V gene TRBV30, with 11 bases aligning to TRBD2. The CDR3 contains 15 residues. Per germline, CDR1 GTSNPN and CDR2 SVGIG (reference sequence). The V gene end was trimmed by 2 bases and the J gene end by 2 bases; junction bases not matched to a gene: 4. The CDR3 coding sequence is TGTGCCTGGAGTATAGCGGGAGGGCCTCAAGAGACCCAGTACTTC. Translation: CAWSIAGGPQETQYF.

Concerning this clone itself: Other DNA sequences in this sample translate to the same CDR3. This chain connects TRBV7-8 to TRBJ2-7, with 9 bases identical to TRBD1. V trimming: 4 bases; J trimming: 0 bases; junction bases outside the gene matches: 1. The CDR3 consists of 14 residues. CDR1 and CDR2 (germline): SGHVS, FQNEAQ. Here the CDR3 reads CASSSGQGSYEQYF. Here the CDR3 DNA reads TGTGCCAGCAGCTCGGGACAGGGCTCCTACGAGCAGTACTTC.

The V and J genes are TRBV10-3 and TRBJ1-5; unclear D gene. Germline V gives CDR1 ENHRY, CDR2 SYGVKD. Trimming cost V 3 bases and J 0 bases, with 3 bases left between them. The CDR3 totals 13 residues. For the CDR3, the DNA is TGTGCCATCAGTGACCATAGCAATCAGCCCCAGCATTTT. It yields the protein CAISDHSNQPQHF.

CDR3 nucleotides: TGTGCCAGCAGTCGTGTGCCCCGGCGGGAGGCGGAGACCCAGTACTTC. Translated: CASSRVPRREAETQYF. The V gene is TRBV28, the J gene TRBJ2-5, with 8 bases identical to TRBD2. The CDR3 is 16 amino acids. Germline-derived CDR1 and CDR2 are MDHEN and SYDVKM. V gave up 5 bases and J gave up 5 bases; unmatched junction bases: 13.